Presented here are 14 T cell receptor beta chains from one specimen sequenced in a study of Ad26.COV2.S vaccination and SARS-CoV-2 variants. As for treatment: some 20 received Ad26.COV2.S at low or high dose, single or two shots; several received placebo; per-sample allocation not given. After the first vaccine or placebo injection, samples were drawn on day 63. Sequencing used immunoSEQ multiplex PCR; TCRdb keeps in-frame clones, though not all of them. The data show around 310,000 clones, 85% to 90% seen once. Source: peripheral blood, taken in a trial of Ad26.COV2.S vaccine versus placebo. These TCRs come from a person aged 18 to 59 who received the Ad26.COV2.S COVID-19 vaccine or a placebo.

The V call is TRBV4-3, the J call TRBJ1-4; weak D call: TRBD1 (6 bases). The CDR3 spans 16 residues. The germline gives CDR1 LGHNA, CDR2 YSLEER. The V end lost 2 bases, the J end lost 8 bases, and 18 bases lay between the germline ends. This chain's CDR3 is CASSQLTGLDGEKLFF. The CDR3 coding sequence is TGCGCCAGCAGCCAACTTACAGGGTTAGACGGAGAAAAACTGTTTTTT.

The J gene is TRBJ1-3, the V gene TRBV4-3, with 7 bases aligning to TRBD1. After removal of 0 bases from V and 4 bases from J, the junction contained 3 bases not matched to a gene. This CDR3 contains 15 residues. The V gene's germline CDR1 is LGHNA and CDR2 YSLEER. This CDR3 reads CASSQEGGAGNTIYF. For the CDR3, the DNA is TGCGCCAGCAGCCAAGAAGGGGGCGCGGGAAACACCATATATTTT.

The chain links TRBV5-6 to TRBJ1-4; TRBD1 matches at 8 bases. This CDR3 region has 14 residues. CDR1 is SGHDT and CDR2 is YYEEEE in the germline V gene. The V gene end was trimmed by 3 bases and the J gene end by 11 bases; junction bases not matched to a gene: 9. The CDR3 loop reads CASSSGDRREKLFF. In DNA form, the CDR3 reads TGTGCCAGCAGCTCGGGGGACAGGCGGGAGAAACTGTTTTTT.

The rearrangement joins TRBV5-5 to TRBJ1-1; 9 bases align to TRBD1. CDR3 length equals 15 residues. V dropped 4 bases and J dropped 5; count of bases not matched to a gene: 9. Looked up from germline, CDR1 is SGHKS and CDR2 is YYEKEE (reference sequence). Here the CDR3 DNA reads TGTGCCAGCAGCCCTGTACGACAGGGGGAAACTGAAGCTTTCTTT. Amino acids: CASSPVRQGETEAFF. The whole variable domain, remainder taken from reference TRBV5-5 and TRBJ1-1, is DAGVTQSPTHLIKTRGQQVTLRCSPISGHKSVSWYQQVLGQGPQFIFQYYEKEERGRGNFPDRFSARQFPNYSSELNVNALLLGDSALYLCASSPVRQGETEAFFGQGTRLTVV.

The genes are TRBV6-6 and TRBJ2-1; D gene uncertain. Deletions cut 6 bases from V and 10 bases from J, with 19 bases between. CDR3 length equals 14 residues. Looked up from germline, CDR1 is MNHNY and CDR2 is SVGAGI (reference sequence). CDR3: CASRGNGRNGEQFF. The DNA for the CDR3 is TGTGCCAGCAGAGGGAACGGCCGGAATGGCGAGCAGTTCTTC.

The genes are TRBV21-1 and TRBJ2-1; TRBD2, as called in the table, went unchecked against the DNA. TRBV21-1 is a listed pseudogene. The CDR3 has 15 residues. This CDR3 reads CASSKGEGGHNEQFF. CDR3 nucleotides: TGTGCCAGCAGCAAAGGGGAGGGCGGCCACAATGAGCAGTTCTTC.

This clone has just one count. The chain recombines TRBV19 with TRBJ2-5; 9 bases map to TRBD1. The trim removed 2 bases at V and 8 bases at J, leaving 12 bases unmatched. Germline values: CDR1 LNHDA, CDR2 SQIVND (reference sequence). CDR3 size: 16 residues. This chain's CDR3 is CASSISLSTGGTTQYF. CDR3 DNA: TGTGCCAGTAGTATATCCCTTTCAACAGGGGGCACAACCCAGTACTTC.

This clone turned up a few times. The chain combines TRBV6-2 or TRBV6-3 with TRBJ1-5, with D hard to call. CDR1 and CDR2 from the germline V gene are MNHEY and SVGEGT. Trimming left V 4 bases short and J 0 bases short, with 7 bases between. The CDR3 runs to 14 residues. The CDR3 sequence: CASSSLGSNQPQHF. In nucleotides, the CDR3 is TGTGCCAGCAGTTCCTTGGGTAGCAATCAGCCCCAGCATTTT.

On this clone itself: Other DNA variants within this sample encode the same CDR3. The chain links TRBV18 to TRBJ2-3; D is unresolved. V lost 1 base and J 1 base, leaving 3 bases between the germline ends. This CDR3 has 13 residues. Germline loops: CDR1 KGHSH, CDR2 LQKENI. Written as DNA, the CDR3 is TGTGCCAGCTCACCACAGGGCACAGATACGCAGTATTTT. Protein: CASSPQGTDTQYF. The whole variable domain, remainder taken from reference TRBV18 and TRBJ2-3, is NAGVMQNPRHLVRRRGQEARLRCSPMKGHSHVYWYRQLPEEGLKFMVYLQKENIIDESGMPKERFSAEFPKEGPSILRIQQVVRGDSAAYFCASSPQGTDTQYFGPGTRLTVL.

This rearrangement joins TRBV7-9 to TRBJ1-1, with D unclear. CDR3 size: 15 residues. Trimming pared 5 bases from V and 0 bases from J, leaving 13 bases between. In germline, CDR1 is SEHNR, CDR2 FQNEAQ (reference sequence). CDR3 coding DNA: TGTGCCAGCAGCCCACCCTACAGCTTGAACACTGAAGCTTTCTTT. Protein sequence: CASSPPYSLNTEAFF.

The chain is built from TRBV7-2 and TRBJ2-7; 7 bases match TRBD1. This CDR3 region has 14 residues. V trimming: 3 bases; J trimming: 4 bases; junction bases outside the gene matches: 6. Germline-derived CDR1 and CDR2 are SGHTA and FQGNSA. Written as DNA, the CDR3 is TGTGCCAGCAGCTTCGTAGGGGACAGATACGAGCAGTACTTC. Translating it yields CASSFVGDRYEQYF.

The CDR3 bases are TGCGCCAGCAGTGTTGGACAGCTGCTATATGGCTACACCTTC. Translated, it gives CASSVGQLLYGYTF. The genes are TRBV10-2 and TRBJ1-2, with D possibly TRBD1 on 6 matching bases. V was shortened by 4 bases and J by 5 bases, with 14 bases between the two germline ends. CDR1 and CDR2 from the germline V gene are WSHSY and SAAADI. CDR3 length: 14 amino acids.

The chain carries TRBV7-2 and TRBJ2-7, with a possible D match to TRBD2 (6 bases). CDR1 is SGHTA, CDR2 FQGNSA, per germline. The CDR3 is made up of 16 amino acids. The V gene lost 5 bases and the J gene lost 0 bases, with 17 bases spanning the gap. The CDR3 coding sequence is TGTGCCAGCAGCCCTGGACTAAGGACCGGCTCCTACGAGCAGTACTTC. It encodes CASSPGLRTGSYEQYF.

This chain links TRBV6-5 with TRBJ1-6; a weak D match, TRBD1 (5 bases). Per germline, CDR1 MNHEY and CDR2 SVGAGI. Trimming shortened V by 4 bases and J by 14 bases, and 15 bases separated the two germline ends. The CDR3 extends over 13 amino acids. This chain's CDR3 is CASSWDWGKALHF. Here the CDR3 DNA reads TGTGCCAGCAGTTGGGACTGGGGAAAGGCCCTCCACTTT.